One and the same sample provided the 25 T cell receptor beta chains below, sequenced in a study of beta chain features in type 1 diabetes. Study results and limitations: A moderate, significant TCRB CDR3 shortening appeared in type 1 diabetes across four CD4+ subsets.

Isolated RNA was reverse transcribed in full, so expressed TCRB transcripts were sequenced. The repertoire was sequenced with immunoSEQ multiplex PCR; TCRdb's copy has only in-frame clones and lacks some. The sample consists of under 350,000 clones, 20% to 25% of them appearing once. Which antigens these TCRs recognize remains unknown. Sequenced sample: naive CD4+ T cells from blood. Receptor source: a woman aged 30 to 39 with type 1 diabetes.

About this clone itself: A junction end diverges from the germline sequence, so it may reflect a read error. CDR3 bases: TGTGCCAGCAGTTTTCTTAGGACAGGCCTCAATTTT. Protein product: CASSFLRTGLNF. V gene TRBV28 combines with J gene TRBJ1-3, with 7 positions matching TRBD1. CDR1 is MDHEN, CDR2 SYDVKM, per germline. This CDR3 region has 12 residues.

The rearrangement uses TRBV11-2 and TRBJ2-1; 13 bases map to TRBD2. The CDR3 length is 15 residues. V lost 6 bases to trimming and J lost 5 bases; unmatched junction nucleotides: 4. Germline assignment: CDR1 SGHAT and CDR2 FQNNGV. The CDR3 DNA reads as TGTGCCAGCAGAATACTAGCGGGAGGGAACAATGAGCAGTTCTTC. Translation: CASRILAGGNNEQFF.

The chain joins TRBV2 to TRBJ1-5; no clear D gene. With 2 bases removed from V and 6 bases from J, the gap between germline ends came to 11 bases. CDR3 length: 14 residues. Germline V gene lookup returns CDR1 SNHLY and CDR2 FYNNEI. The CDR3 protein is CASSERELSQPQHF. CDR3 nucleotide sequence: TGTGCCAGCAGTGAACGGGAACTCAGTCAGCCCCAGCATTTT.

This rearrangement joins TRBV27 to TRBJ1-4, with D possibly matching TRBD1 (6 bases). V lost 5 bases to trimming and J lost 4 bases, with 11 bases between them. Germline V gene sequence: CDR1 MNHEY, CDR2 SMNVEV (reference sequence). This CDR3 is built from 14 residues. The CDR3 DNA sequence: TGTGCCAGCAGTAAAGACAGGAGTAATGAAAAACTGTTTTTT. It specifies CASSKDRSNEKLFF.

This clone was detected once. The chain links TRBV7-9 to TRBJ2-3, with TRBD2 matching over 10 bases. The CDR3 totals 17 residues. V was pared by 5 bases and J by 4 bases, with 12 bases of the junction left unmatched. CDR1 is SEHNR and CDR2 is FQNEAQ in the germline V gene (reference sequence). The CDR3 region is CASSIELAGVKADTQYF. The CDR3 DNA is TGTGCCAGCAGCATAGAGCTAGCGGGAGTTAAAGCAGATACGCAGTATTTT.

The V gene is TRBV2, the J gene TRBJ2-3, with a weak D call TRBD2 (5 bases). V shed 7 bases and J shed 10 bases, with 18 bases lying between them. The CDR3 is 13 residues long. Germline assignment: CDR1 SNHLY and CDR2 FYNNEI. Written as DNA, the CDR3 is TGTGCCAGCAACTGGGCAGGAGAGGAGGCGCAGTATTTT. It codes for CASNWAGEEAQYF.

This clone has only a few counts. The chain joins TRBV30 to TRBJ1-1; TRBD1 is a possible D gene (6 bases). Trimming shortened V by 3 bases and J by 10 bases, and 15 bases separated the two germline ends. Germline V lookup: CDR1 GTSNPN, CDR2 SVGIG (reference sequence). CDR3 length: 12 residues. The CDR3 spells CAWSNPTGRAFF. DNA of the CDR3: TGTGCCTGGAGCAACCCGACAGGAAGAGCTTTCTTT.

This clone has only a few counts. The CDR3 bases are TGTGCCAGCAGCCACCCACCGGGACTAGCTGGTGAGCAGTTCTTC. Encoded protein: CASSHPPGLAGEQFF. This rearrangement joins TRBV4-2 to TRBJ2-1, with 9 bases lining up with TRBD2. Germline V CDR1 and CDR2: LGHNA, YNFKEQ. This CDR3 region has 15 residues. Germline trimming cut 3 bases from V and 9 bases from J; bases unmatched to any gene: 9.

The J gene is TRBJ2-3, the V gene TRBV18, with D tentatively TRBD2 (7 bases). Deletions cut 5 bases from V and 8 bases from J, with 14 bases between. Germline assignment: CDR1 KGHSH and CDR2 LQKENI. The CDR3 consists of 13 residues. CDR3 DNA sequence: TGTGCCAGCTCATACTACAGGGAGGGTACGCAGTATTTT. It codes for CASSYYREGTQYF.

The chain combines TRBV18 with TRBJ2-3; perhaps TRBD1 as D (6 bases). Germline CDR1 is KGHSH and CDR2 is LQKENI. The CDR3 consists of 17 residues. V was cut by 3 bases and J by 0 bases, with 16 bases left in between. The DNA for the CDR3 is TGTGCCAGCTCACCCGGGACAAGGGATCCTAGCACAGATACGCAGTATTTT. It encodes CASSPGTRDPSTDTQYF.

A few counts support this clone. The chain employs TRBV13 and TRBJ2-1; 7 nucleotides match TRBD1. CDR3 length: 14 amino acids. V shed 0 bases and J 7 bases; nucleotides not matched to a gene: 3. Germline values: CDR1 PRHDT, CDR2 FYEKMQ (reference sequence). The CDR3 spells CASSLGFRGNEQFF. DNA for the CDR3: TGTGCCAGCAGCTTAGGGTTCAGGGGGAATGAGCAGTTCTTC.

This clone appeared a few times. The V gene is TRBV7-3, the J gene TRBJ2-3; 10 bases match TRBD2. CDR3 length equals 16 residues. Germline V CDR1 and CDR2: SGHTA, FQGTGA. Unmatched junction bases numbered 7, after V lost 4 bases and J lost 3 bases. CDR3 bases: TGTGCCAGCAGCTCCGACCCTAGCGGGAGTACAGATACGCAGTATTTT. Its translation is CASSSDPSGSTDTQYF.

This clone turned up a few times. The chain links TRBV4-1 to TRBJ1-2, with 7 bases that match TRBD1. Trimming removed 4 bases from V and 5 bases from J; junction bases left unmatched: 10. The length of the CDR3 is 15 residues. Germline assignment: CDR1 MGHRA and CDR2 YSYEKL. CDR3 in DNA: TGCGCCAGCAGCCGGCCGGGACAGTCTTATTATGGCTACACCTTC. This codes for CASSRPGQSYYGYTF.

This chain links TRBV6-5 with TRBJ2-4; TRBD2 aligns across 8 bases. The CDR3 runs 16 residues. Germline CDR1 reads MNHEY; CDR2 reads SVGAGI. V gave up 2 bases and J gave up 1 base; unmatched junction bases: 4. Written as DNA, the CDR3 is TGTGCCAGCAGTTACAAGGCTAGCGGGGCCAAAAACATTCAGTACTTC. Translated: CASSYKASGAKNIQYF.

The chain joins TRBV28 to TRBJ2-7, with 10 bases identical to TRBD2. The CDR3 consists of 17 residues. J gave up 0 bases and V 5 bases, and 10 bases lay outside the gene matches. Germline V CDR1 and CDR2: MDHEN, SYDVKM. CDR3 sequence: CASSRSLAGGFSYEQYF. For the CDR3, the DNA is TGTGCCAGCAGTCGTAGTTTAGCGGGAGGATTCTCCTACGAGCAGTACTTC.

This chain connects TRBV4-2 to TRBJ2-7; no clear D. Trimming took 0 bases from V and 3 from J, leaving 9 bases between them. This CDR3 has 14 amino acids. Germline loops: CDR1 LGHNA, CDR2 YNFKEQ. CDR3 sequence: CASSQDRQVYEQYF. CDR3 nucleotide sequence: TGTGCCAGCAGCCAAGATCGTCAGGTCTACGAGCAGTACTTC.

This clone has more than one count but fewer than ten. The chain is built from TRBV18 and TRBJ2-5; the D gene is possibly TRBD2 (5 bases). CDR1 and CDR2 from the germline V gene are KGHSH and LQKENI. CDR3 length equals 16 residues. V lost 3 bases and J lost 5, with 19 bases in between. CDR3 sequence reads: CASSPPSQLGWETQYF. For the CDR3, the DNA is TGTGCCAGCTCACCGCCTTCCCAACTAGGATGGGAGACCCAGTACTTC.

The chain joins TRBV10-3 to TRBJ2-3; a possible D gene is TRBD2 (6 bases). Germline V CDR1 and CDR2: ENHRY, SYGVKD. The CDR3 is made up of 12 amino acids. Deletions cut 2 bases from V and 9 bases from J, with 9 bases between. The CDR3 nucleotides read TGTGCCATCAGTGAGAGGGAGGCCACGCAGTATTTT. Protein: CAISEREATQYF.

This clone was observed a few times. The gene calls are TRBV15 and TRBJ1-2; D unclear. Germline V gives CDR1 LNHNV, CDR2 YYDKDF (reference sequence). The CDR3 sequence is 14 residues long. The V and J ends lost 0 bases and 10 bases respectively, with 15 bases between them. The CDR3 DNA reads TGTGCCACCAGCAGAGATATGTCCTCTGGAGACTACACCTTC. Its protein product is CATSRDMSSGDYTF.

This clone appeared a few times. This rearrangement joins TRBV4-1 to TRBJ2-1; the match to TRBD2 covers 11 bases. The CDR3 is 15 residues long. Germline assignment: CDR1 MGHRA and CDR2 YSYEKL. V shed 1 base, J shed 9 bases, and the junction held 5 bases outside the gene matches. DNA for the CDR3: TGCGCCAGCAGCCAAGTTAGCGGGAGGGCGGGTGAGCAGTTCTTC. The encoded protein is CASSQVSGRAGEQFF.

The genes are TRBV30 and TRBJ1-4; D not resolved. Germline CDR1 is GTSNPN and CDR2 is SVGIG (reference sequence). The CDR3 is 13 residues long. V was trimmed by 6 bases and J by 0 bases, leaving 8 bases between them. CDR3 loop: CACAGATNEKLFF. CDR3 DNA: TGTGCCTGTGCGGGTGCAACTAATGAAAAACTGTTTTTT. Looking up the rest from reference TRBV30 and TRBJ1-4 gives the full variable domain: SQTIHQWPATLVQPVGSPLSLECTVEGTSNPNLYWYRQAAGRGLQLLFYSVGIGQISSEVPQNLSASRPQDRQFILSSKKLLLSDSGFYLCACAGATNEKLFFGSGTQLSVL.

This clone was picked up a small number of times. J is TRBJ1-1 and V is TRBV29-1, with D perhaps TRBD1 (5 bases). The ends were cut back, 6 bases at V and 1 base at J, with 9 bases in the middle. This CDR3 comprises 12 residues. Germline V lookup: CDR1 SQVTM, CDR2 ANQGSEA. This CDR3 is CSVADKNTEAFF. CDR3 sequence (DNA): TGCAGCGTCGCGGACAAGAACACTGAAGCTTTCTTT.

The chain carries TRBV4-1 and TRBJ1-5, with TRBD1 as a possible D gene (5 bases). CDR3 length equals 15 residues. Per germline, CDR1 MGHRA and CDR2 YSYEKL. The V gene lost 3 bases and the J gene lost 3 bases, with 12 bases spanning the gap. DNA of the CDR3: TGCGCCAGCAGCCAGCCGCAAGGGGACAATCAGCCCCAGCATTTT. Its protein is CASSQPQGDNQPQHF.

J is TRBJ2-1 and V is TRBV5-1; no reliable D call. Germline CDR1 and CDR2: SGHRS and YFSETQ. Trimming took off 0 bases at V and 5 bases at J, with 9 bases between the two ends. The length of the CDR3 is 14 residues. Here the CDR3 DNA reads TGCGCCAGCAGCTTGGTGCGCGGTGACAATGAGCAGTTCTTC. Translation: CASSLVRGDNEQFF.

In this sample, this clone turned up a few times. This rearrangement joins TRBV5-4 to TRBJ1-4, with 10 bases matching TRBD1. Losses at the gene ends were 3 bases for V and 4 bases for J; bases not matched to a gene: 6. This CDR3 has 16 amino acids. The germline gives CDR1 SGHNT, CDR2 YYREEE (reference sequence). The CDR3 is CASSSRDRGDNEKLFF. CDR3 nucleotides: TGTGCCAGCAGCTCCCGGGACAGGGGAGATAATGAAAAACTGTTTTTT.